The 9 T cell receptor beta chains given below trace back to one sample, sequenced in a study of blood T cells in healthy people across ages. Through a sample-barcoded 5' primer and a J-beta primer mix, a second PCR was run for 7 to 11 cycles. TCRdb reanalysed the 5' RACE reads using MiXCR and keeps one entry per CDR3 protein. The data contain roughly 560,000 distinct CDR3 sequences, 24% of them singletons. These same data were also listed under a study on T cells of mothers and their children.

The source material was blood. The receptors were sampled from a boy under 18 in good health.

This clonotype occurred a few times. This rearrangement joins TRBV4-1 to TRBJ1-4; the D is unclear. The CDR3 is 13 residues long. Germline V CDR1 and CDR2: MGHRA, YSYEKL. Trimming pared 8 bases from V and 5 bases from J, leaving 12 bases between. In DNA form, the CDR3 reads TGCGCCAGCTCCGGACGGACGAATGAAAAACTGTTTTTT. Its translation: CASSGRTNEKLFF.

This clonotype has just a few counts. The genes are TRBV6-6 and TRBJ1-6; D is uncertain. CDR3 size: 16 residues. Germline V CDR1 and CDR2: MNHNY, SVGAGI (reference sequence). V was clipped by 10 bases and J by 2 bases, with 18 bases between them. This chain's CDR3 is CATTSVQMTYNSPLHF. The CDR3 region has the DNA TGTGCCACCACGTCCGTGCAGATGACCTATAATTCACCCCTCCACTTT.

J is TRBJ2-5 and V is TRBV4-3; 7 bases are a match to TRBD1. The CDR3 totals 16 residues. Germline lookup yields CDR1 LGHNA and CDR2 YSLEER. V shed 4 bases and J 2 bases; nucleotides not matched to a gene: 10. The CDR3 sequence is CASSLKVDRAQETQYF. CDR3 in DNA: TGCGCCAGCAGCCTTAAGGTAGACAGGGCGCAAGAGACCCAGTACTTC.

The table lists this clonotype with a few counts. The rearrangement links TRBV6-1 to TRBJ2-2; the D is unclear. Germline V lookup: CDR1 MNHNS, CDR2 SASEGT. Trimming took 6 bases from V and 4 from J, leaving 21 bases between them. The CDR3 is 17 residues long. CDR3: CASSKGDRRYFTGELFF. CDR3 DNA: TGTGCCAGCAGCAAAGGAGACCGCCGTTATTTCACCGGGGAGCTGTTTTTT.

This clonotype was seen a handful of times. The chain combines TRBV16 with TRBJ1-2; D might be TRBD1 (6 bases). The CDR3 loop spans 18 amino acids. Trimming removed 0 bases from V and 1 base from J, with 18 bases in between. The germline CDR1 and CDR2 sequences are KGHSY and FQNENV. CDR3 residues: CASSQSRQGISYNYGYTF. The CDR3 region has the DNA TGTGCCAGCAGCCAATCGAGGCAGGGGATCAGTTATAACTATGGCTACACCTTC.

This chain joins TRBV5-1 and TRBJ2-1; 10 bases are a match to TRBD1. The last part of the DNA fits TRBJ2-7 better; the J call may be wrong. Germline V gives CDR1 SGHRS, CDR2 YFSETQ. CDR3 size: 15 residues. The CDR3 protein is CASSLRDRGLDEQYF. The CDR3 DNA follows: TGCGCCAGCAGCTTAAGGGACAGGGGATTGGACGAGCAGTACTTC.

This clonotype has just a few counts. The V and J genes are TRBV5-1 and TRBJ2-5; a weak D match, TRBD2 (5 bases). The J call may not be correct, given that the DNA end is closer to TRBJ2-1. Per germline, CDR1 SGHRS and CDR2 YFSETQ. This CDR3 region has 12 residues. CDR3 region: CASSPYSDEQFF. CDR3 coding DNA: TGCGCCAGCAGCCCCTATAGCGATGAGCAGTTCTTC.

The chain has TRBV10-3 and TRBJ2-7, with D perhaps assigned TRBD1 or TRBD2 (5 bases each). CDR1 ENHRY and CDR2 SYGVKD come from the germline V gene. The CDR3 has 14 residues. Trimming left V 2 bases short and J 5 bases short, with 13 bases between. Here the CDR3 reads CAISEARGVHEQYF. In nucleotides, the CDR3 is TGTGCCATCAGTGAGGCTAGAGGGGTCCACGAGCAGTACTTC.

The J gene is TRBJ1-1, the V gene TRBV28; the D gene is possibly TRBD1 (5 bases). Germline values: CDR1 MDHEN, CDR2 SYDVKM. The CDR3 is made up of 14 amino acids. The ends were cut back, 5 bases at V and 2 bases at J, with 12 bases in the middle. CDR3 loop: CASSPGAPNTEAFF. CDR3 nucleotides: TGTGCCAGCAGTCCCGGGGCACCTAACACTGAAGCTTTCTTT.